This T cell receptor beta chain was retrieved from a study of T cells after yellow fever vaccination. Study results and limitations: Post-booster samples contained most primary-vaccination clones (approximately 95% CD4, about 85% CD8).

Trimming removed 4 bases at V and 6 bases at J, with 13 bases between. Germline lookup yields CDR1 SQVTM and CDR2 ANQGSEA. The length of the CDR3 is 13 residues. TCRdb re-derived calls from the 5' RACE reads in MiXCR, one entry per CDR3 protein. In the table there are some 600,000 distinct CDR3 sequences, around 17% of which are singletons. This clonotype was counted a few times. Antigen unknown. The rearrangement links TRBV29-1 to TRBJ1-5; D unresolved. The material was PBMCs, obtained roughly 5 days after the first yellow fever vaccination. The sequence was obtained from a man aged 18 to 30 who received the YFV17D yellow fever vaccine. CDR3 DNA: TGCAGCGTTGCCCCGGGCCCCGGTCAGCCCCAGCATTTT. Translated: CSVAPGPGQPQHF.